The 25 T cell receptor beta chains listed next were all sequenced from one sample in a study of shared clonotypes between healthy human individuals. Using immunoSEQ multiplex PCR, the repertoire was profiled, and TCRdb retains in-frame clones only, with some absent. Found here are about 2.4 million clones, more than 85% of them singletons; the top ten hold 0.36%. Sequenced material: naive CD4+ T cells from PBMCs. The subset was: CD45RA+ positively selected. These TCRs come from a man aged 18 to 30 in good health. Some clones in this sample may be carry-over from other donors' samples.

The rearrangement uses TRBV7-2 and TRBJ1-1, with D possibly TRBD1 on 5 matching bases. This CDR3 contains 14 residues. CDR1 is SGHTA, CDR2 FQGNSA, per germline. The germline V and J ends were trimmed by 5 bases and 0 bases, with 10 bases remaining between them. This CDR3 is CASSPRALNTEAFF. The CDR3 DNA is TGTGCCAGCAGCCCCAGGGCCTTGAACACTGAAGCTTTCTTT.

The chain carries TRBV29-1 and TRBJ2-1; 11 nucleotides agree with TRBD1. The CDR3 has 15 residues. J was trimmed by 7 bases and V by 6 bases; bases with no gene match: 11. The V gene's germline CDR1 is SQVTM and CDR2 ANQGSEA. As DNA, the CDR3 is TGCAGCGTACGAAGAGGGACAGGGGGTGTGAATGAGCAGTTCTTC. Translated: CSVRRGTGGVNEQFF.

The chain is built from TRBV7-2 and TRBJ2-3; 11 bases align to TRBD2. Per germline, CDR1 SGHTA and CDR2 FQGNSA. CDR3 length: 16 amino acids. The V and J ends lost 5 bases and 0 bases, in that order; junction bases with no gene match: 4. The CDR3 reads CASSRLAGTSTDTQYF. In DNA form, the CDR3 reads TGTGCCAGCAGCCGACTAGCGGGGACTAGCACAGATACGCAGTATTTT.

With regard to this clone: The identical CDR3 is also encoded by other nucleotide sequences in the sample. The V call is TRBV7-9, the J call TRBJ2-3, with D uncertain. V dropped 5 bases and J dropped 2 bases, with 2 bases sitting between them. CDR1 and CDR2 from the germline V gene are SEHNR and FQNEAQ (reference sequence). The CDR3 extends over 11 amino acids. CDR3 loop: CASSTTDTQYF. In DNA form, the CDR3 reads TGTGCCAGCAGCACCACAGATACGCAGTATTTT.

The chain uses TRBV9 and TRBJ1-6; no clear D. With 0 bases removed from V and 5 bases from J, the gap between germline ends came to 6 bases. Per germline, CDR1 SGDLS and CDR2 YYNGEE. The CDR3 runs to 14 residues. CDR3 sequence: CASSVDSHNSPLHF. CDR3 DNA sequence: TGTGCCAGCAGCGTAGATAGCCATAATTCACCCCTCCACTTT. The full variable domain, with the rest looked up from reference TRBV9 and TRBJ1-6, is DSGVTQTPKHLITATGQRVTLRCSPRSGDLSVYWYQQSLDQGLQFLIQYYNGEERAKGNILERFSAQQFPDLHSELNLSSLELGDSALYFCASSVDSHNSPLHFGNGTRLTVT.

The chain is built from TRBV6-6 and TRBJ2-4; the D gene is possibly TRBD2 (6 bases). The germline gives CDR1 MNHNY, CDR2 SVGAGI (reference sequence). This CDR3 is built from 14 residues. Trimming pared 5 bases from V and 4 bases from J, leaving 12 bases between. The DNA of the CDR3 is TGTGCCAGCAGTGGGGACTTGGCGAAAAACATTCAGTACTTC. This encodes CASSGDLAKNIQYF.

This chain links TRBV28 with TRBJ2-1; 8 bases fit TRBD2. The length of the CDR3 is 16 residues. J gave up 3 bases and V 8 bases, and 12 bases lay outside the gene matches. The germline V gene has CDR1 MDHEN and CDR2 SYDVKM. CDR3: CASRERGKNFYNEQFF. For the CDR3, the DNA is TGTGCCAGCCGGGAGCGGGGGAAAAACTTCTACAATGAGCAGTTCTTC.

CDR3 region: CASSRRENTEAFF. The CDR3 coding sequence is TGCGCCAGCAGCCGTAGGGAGAACACTGAAGCTTTCTTT. The chain uses TRBV4-1 and TRBJ1-1; the D is unclear. V lost 4 bases and J 1 base, leaving 7 bases between the germline ends. The CDR3 is 13 residues long. The germline gives CDR1 MGHRA, CDR2 YSYEKL.

The rearrangement uses TRBV7-9 and TRBJ2-7; D call uncertain. Germline values: CDR1 SEHNR, CDR2 FQNEAQ (reference sequence). The CDR3 contains 14 residues. V shed 7 bases and J shed 0 bases, with 13 bases lying between them. The CDR3 region has the DNA TGTGCCAGCAACCCATCTGGCAGCTCCTACGAGCAGTACTTC. This gives the protein CASNPSGSSYEQYF.

V gene TRBV11-2 combines with J gene TRBJ1-1; D unresolved. Trimming pared 1 base from V and 0 bases from J, leaving 9 bases between. Germline CDR1 SGHAT, CDR2 FQNNGV. This CDR3 region has 15 residues. CDR3: CASSLVSSLNTEAFF. The CDR3 DNA reads TGTGCCAGCAGCTTAGTAAGCTCTCTGAACACTGAAGCTTTCTTT.

This clone was counted a single time. This chain joins TRBV10-2 and TRBJ1-2; no definite D call. V shed 2 bases and J shed 1 base, with 8 bases lying between them. From germline, CDR1 is WSHSY and CDR2 SAAADI. This CDR3 has 14 residues. The CDR3 loop is CASSENSDNYGYTF. The CDR3 coding sequence is TGCGCCAGCAGTGAGAACAGTGATAACTATGGCTACACCTTC.

The rearrangement uses TRBV14 and TRBJ2-5; TRBD1 aligns across 9 bases. CDR1 is SGHDN, CDR2 FVKESK, per germline. CDR3 length: 14 amino acids. The V gene end was trimmed by 4 bases and the J gene end by 5 bases; junction bases not matched to a gene: 5. CDR3 DNA: TGTGCCAGCAGCCCGACAGGGGGTGTGGAGACCCAGTACTTC. It translates to CASSPTGGVETQYF.

The V gene is TRBV18, the J gene TRBJ2-7; TRBD1 matches 7 bases. The germline gives CDR1 KGHSH, CDR2 LQKENI. The CDR3 length is 14 residues. The V segment lost 3 bases and the J segment 2 bases; nucleotides outside the gene matches: 4. The CDR3: CASSPSDRPYEQYF. The CDR3, as DNA: TGTGCCAGCTCACCCTCGGACAGGCCCTACGAGCAGTACTTC.

The V and J genes are TRBV5-1 and TRBJ1-3; the D is unclear. Trimming left V 0 bases short and J 0 bases short, with 10 bases between. The CDR3 is made up of 16 amino acids. In germline, CDR1 is SGHRS, CDR2 YFSETQ. The CDR3 DNA reads TGCGCCAGCAGCTTGGTTTCGGGCAGCTCTGGAAACACCATATATTTT. This codes for CASSLVSGSSGNTIYF. Drawing the rest from reference TRBV5-1 and TRBJ1-3, the complete variable domain is KAGVTQTPRYLIKTRGQQVTLSCSPISGHRSVSWYQQTPGQGLQFLFEYFSETQRNKGNFPGRFSGRQFSNSRSEMNVSTLELGDSALYLCASSLVSGSSGNTIYFGEGSWLTVV.

The chain joins TRBV6-6 to TRBJ2-1, with a weak D call TRBD1 (5 bases). This CDR3 is 13 amino acids long. V was trimmed by 2 bases and J by 15 bases, leaving 17 bases between them. CDR1 and CDR2 from the germline V gene are MNHNY and SVGAGI (reference sequence). CDR3 DNA sequence: TGTGCCAGCAGTTACGGGGCGACGGAGATGGGGTTCTTC. Translating it yields CASSYGATEMGFF.

The chain has TRBV6-6 and TRBJ2-3; unclear D gene. V was pared by 0 bases and J by 0 bases, with 10 bases between. Per the germline V gene, CDR1 is MNHNY and CDR2 is SVGAGI (reference sequence). CDR3 length: 16 amino acids. CDR3 sequence: CASSYSRQTSTDTQYF. DNA of the CDR3: TGTGCCAGCAGTTACTCGAGGCAGACTAGCACAGATACGCAGTATTTT.

The count of this clone is one. This chain uses TRBV11-1 with TRBJ2-2, with unresolved D. The CDR3 totals 14 residues. The germline CDR1 and CDR2 sequences are SGHAT and FQDESV (reference sequence). Trimming cost V 2 bases and J 6 bases, with 10 bases left between them. The CDR3 sequence: CASSLRLGSGELFF. The CDR3 region has the DNA TGTGCCAGCAGCTTAAGGCTGGGCTCCGGGGAGCTGTTTTTT.

V usage is TRBV5-6 and J usage is TRBJ2-1; 7 nucleotides agree with TRBD2. Losses at the gene ends were 4 bases for V and 6 bases for J; bases not matched to a gene: 10. The V gene's germline CDR1 is SGHDT and CDR2 YYEEEE. This CDR3 is built from 15 residues. This CDR3 reads CASSLPGLVVNEQFF. The CDR3 DNA reads as TGTGCCAGCAGCCTACCCGGACTAGTTGTCAATGAGCAGTTCTTC.

Note on this clone: The same CDR3 is also encoded by other DNA sequences in this sample. This chain links TRBV29-1 with TRBJ2-5; D not certain. The CDR3 length is 12 residues. V lost 4 bases to trimming and J lost 5 bases, with 11 bases between them. CDR1 SQVTM and CDR2 ANQGSEA come from the germline V gene. DNA for the CDR3: TGCAGCGTTGGACTCCCTGGGGAGACCCAGTACTTC. The encoded protein is CSVGLPGETQYF. Full variable domain (remainder filled in from reference TRBV29-1 and TRBJ2-5): SAVISQKPSRDICQRGTSLTIQCQVDSQVTMMFWYRQQPGQSLTLIATANQGSEATYESGFVIDKFPISRPNLTFSTLTVSNMSPEDSSIYLCSVGLPGETQYFGPGTRLLVL.

The chain uses TRBV2 and TRBJ1-2; D not certain. The CDR3 length is 14 residues. Germline CDR1 is SNHLY and CDR2 is FYNNEI. The ends were cut back, 1 base at V and 1 base at J, with 7 bases in the middle. The CDR3 loop reads CASSEGQFNYGYTF. The CDR3 nucleotides are TGTGCCAGCAGTGAAGGCCAGTTTAACTATGGCTACACCTTC.

V and J are TRBV7-3 and TRBJ2-3; D uncertain. V dropped 4 bases and J dropped 2 bases, with 7 bases sitting between them. The germline CDR1 and CDR2 sequences are SGHTA and FQGTGA. This CDR3 is 13 amino acids long. The CDR3 is CASSSKTTDTQYF. The CDR3 DNA reads as TGTGCCAGCAGCTCGAAGACCACAGATACGCAGTATTTT.

This chain joins TRBV28 and TRBJ1-5; no definite D call. This CDR3 contains 14 residues. In germline, CDR1 is MDHEN, CDR2 SYDVKM. V was clipped by 4 bases and J by 1 base, with 8 bases between them. The CDR3 reads CASSSGQSNQPQHF. The CDR3 coding sequence is TGTGCCAGCAGTTCTGGGCAGAGCAATCAGCCCCAGCATTTT.

The chain employs TRBV7-9 and TRBJ1-5, with 9 bases that match TRBD1. Losses at the gene ends were 5 bases for V and 0 bases for J; bases not matched to a gene: 5. CDR1 and CDR2 (germline): SEHNR, FQNEAQ (reference sequence). The CDR3 totals 16 residues. CDR3 sequence (DNA): TGTGCCAGCAGCACCGGGACAGGGAATAGCAATCAGCCCCAGCATTTT. Translated: CASSTGTGNSNQPQHF.

This chain links TRBV5-1 with TRBJ2-5; 10 nucleotides line up with TRBD1. The CDR3 extends over 15 amino acids. V shed 0 bases and J 8 bases; nucleotides not matched to a gene: 7. Germline V CDR1 and CDR2: SGHRS, YFSETQ. DNA of the CDR3: TGCGCCAGCAGCTTGGAATCAAGGGACAGGGGAACCCAGTACTTC. Translation: CASSLESRDRGTQYF.

The CDR3 DNA follows: TGTGCCAGCAGCTTAAGTAGACTTATGAACACTGAAGCTTTCTTT. Translation: CASSLSRLMNTEAFF. The chain joins TRBV7-8 to TRBJ1-1; D gene unclear. V gave up 2 bases and J gave up 0 bases, with 10 bases separating them. Looked up from germline, CDR1 is SGHVS and CDR2 is FQNEAQ. The CDR3 is 15 residues long.